The clone carrying this TCR beta chain was seen only a few times. TCRdb called the 5' RACE reads again in MiXCR, with one record for every CDR3 protein. The sample yields some 230,000 distinct CDR3 sequences, 5.5% to 7.5% seen once. CDR3 length: 13 amino acids. Germline lookup yields CDR1 SGHAT and CDR2 FQNNGV. V was cut by 2 bases and J by 3 bases, with 8 bases left in between. The sample belongs to a study of identical twins. The same data also went into a second study, on T cells expressing NK-cell markers.

The chain joins TRBV11-2 to TRBJ2-7; D is uncertain. The source material was CD8+ T cells sorted from blood. This receptor was identified in a woman aged 18 to 35 in good health. CDR3 protein: CASSLLEFYEQYF. CDR3 in DNA: TGTGCCAGCAGCTTATTGGAGTTCTACGAGCAGTACTTC.